The entry below describes one T cell receptor (beta chain). The data derive from a study of blood T cell repertoires in COVID-19. At the level of the study: Samples representing acute and convalescent COVID-19 were sourced from the United States, Italy and Spain. PBMCs, B-cell-depleted T cells, or T cells provided the cDNA or gDNA that made up the material.

Per the authors' pipeline: Counts of nucleated cells, estimated from reference gene primer amplification, were obtained. Data came from immunoSEQ multiplex PCR; TCRdb stores just in-frame clones and leaves some out. For V, J and clone size, that table is used; D and trimming come from the DNA. The sample records tens of thousands of clones, about four fifths being singletons. The V gene lost 0 bases and the J gene lost 0 bases, with 12 bases spanning the gap. The CDR3 totals 17 residues. Germline loops: CDR1 LNHDA, CDR2 SQIVND (reference sequence). Sequenced: peripheral blood. The sequence was collected from a woman aged 80 or older with acute or convalescent COVID-19. This rearrangement joins TRBV19 to TRBJ2-4; TRBD1 might be the D (5 bases). For the CDR3, the DNA is TGTGCCAGTAGTATAGATCTAGGACAACTAGCCAAAAACATTCAGTACTTC. This gives the protein CASSIDLGQLAKNIQYF.